The next 15 T cell receptor beta chains were all read from a single sample in a study of blood T cell repertoires in COVID-19. Produced via immunoSEQ multiplex PCR; TCRdb's table is partial and in-frame only. In the table there are about 380,000 clones, approximately 89% of which are singletons. Sequencing was done on a sample of PBMCs or T cells enriched from blood (not recorded which). The origin of the receptors is a man aged 25 to 45 who had recovered from COVID-19.

The chain is built from TRBV2 and TRBJ2-6, with 8 bases that match TRBD1. CDR1 and CDR2 (germline): SNHLY, FYNNEI. The CDR3 loop spans 18 amino acids. V lost 4 bases to trimming and J lost 0 bases; unmatched junction nucleotides: 8. CDR3 DNA: TGTGCCAGCAGTGGCGTCAGGGGGCTCACCTCTGGGGCCAACGTCCTGACTTTC. Amino acid sequence: CASSGVRGLTSGANVLTF.

This chain links TRBV9 with TRBJ1-2; maybe TRBD1 (6 bases). The CDR3 totals 14 residues. Germline CDR1 is SGDLS and CDR2 is YYNGEE. V was clipped by 4 bases and J by 6 bases, with 16 bases between them. The CDR3 region has the DNA TGTGCCAGCAGCCCCCAGGCGGGGGGCAATGGCTACACCTTC. Protein sequence: CASSPQAGGNGYTF.

The chain employs TRBV6-6 and TRBJ2-7; 10 positions agree with TRBD1. CDR1 MNHNY and CDR2 SVGAGI come from the germline V gene (reference sequence). The CDR3 extends over 15 amino acids. The V segment lost 7 bases and the J segment 5 bases; nucleotides outside the gene matches: 11. The CDR3 is CASTNGGTGVNEQYF. CDR3 coding DNA: TGTGCCAGCACCAACGGGGGGACAGGGGTCAACGAGCAGTACTTC.

The V and J genes are TRBV5-8 and TRBJ2-3; TRBD1 agrees at 9 bases. The V gene's germline CDR1 is SGHTS and CDR2 YDEGEE. CDR3 length: 15 amino acids. Trimming cost V 4 bases and J 4 bases; bases outside gene matches: 7. CDR3 DNA sequence: TGTGCCAGCAGCCAAGGACAGGGGACGCCAGATACGCAGTATTTT. Translating gives CASSQGQGTPDTQYF.

V is TRBV27 and J is TRBJ1-1, with D possibly being TRBD1 (6 bases). Germline assignment: CDR1 MNHEY and CDR2 SMNVEV (reference sequence). The germline V and J ends were trimmed by 6 bases and 0 bases, with 14 bases remaining between them. This CDR3 spans 15 amino acids. This CDR3 reads CASRPDRRMNTEAFF. DNA of the CDR3: TGTGCCAGCAGACCAGACAGGAGGATGAACACTGAAGCTTTCTTT.

The gene calls are TRBV7-2 and TRBJ2-3; a possible D gene is TRBD2 (5 bases). Germline loops: CDR1 SGHTA, CDR2 FQGNSA. Trimming left V 5 bases short and J 4 bases short, with 10 bases between. This CDR3 has 13 amino acids. CDR3 sequence reads: CASSAGLADTQYF. In DNA, the CDR3 is TGTGCCAGCAGCGCGGGCCTTGCAGATACGCAGTATTTT.

The chain is built from TRBV12-3 or TRBV12-4 and TRBJ1-3, with unresolved D. This CDR3 spans 13 amino acids. Trimming cost V 2 bases and J 7 bases, with 9 bases left between them. The CDR3 DNA reads as TGTGCCAGCAGTTTAAACGCCGGGAACACCATATATTTT. Its protein is CASSLNAGNTIYF.

This clone has just one count. This chain joins TRBV18 and TRBJ1-1; D not certain. Germline V CDR1 and CDR2: KGHSH, LQKENI. The CDR3 extends over 12 amino acids. V was shortened by 5 bases and J by 2 bases, with 6 bases between the two germline ends. In DNA, the CDR3 is TGTGCCAGCTCAACAATAAACACTGAAGCTTTCTTT. It encodes CASSTINTEAFF.

This chain links TRBV7-9 with TRBJ1-5; possibly TRBD1 for D (5 bases). The CDR3 covers 16 residues. V was shortened by 0 bases and J by 3 bases, with 12 bases between the two germline ends. Germline lookup yields CDR1 SEHNR and CDR2 FQNEAQ (reference sequence). The CDR3 DNA reads TGTGCCAGCAGCTTAGCGATGACAGCCAACAATCAGCCCCAGCATTTT. It codes for CASSLAMTANNQPQHF.

The V call is TRBV30, the J call TRBJ1-5, with 9 bases lining up with TRBD1. The CDR3 consists of 14 residues. V shed 2 bases, J shed 6 bases, and the junction held 5 bases outside the gene matches. The V gene's germline CDR1 is GTSNPN and CDR2 SVGIG (reference sequence). The chain's CDR3 is CAWSTTGGSQPQHF. The CDR3 coding sequence is TGTGCCTGGAGTACGACAGGGGGTTCTCAGCCCCAGCATTTT. Together with reference TRBV30 and TRBJ1-5, the CDR3 gives the full variable domain: SQTIHQWPATLVQPVGSPLSLECTVEGTSNPNLYWYRQAAGRGLQLLFYSVGIGQISSEVPQNLSASRPQDRQFILSSKKLLLSDSGFYLCAWSTTGGSQPQHFGDGTRLSIL.

This rearrangement joins TRBV14 to TRBJ1-2; a weak D match, TRBD1 (6 bases). This CDR3 comprises 13 residues. Trimming shortened V by 6 bases and J by 8 bases, and 16 bases separated the two germline ends. Germline CDR1 SGHDN, CDR2 FVKESK. The CDR3 loop reads CASRRSGEGGYTF. The CDR3 nucleotides are TGTGCCAGCAGAAGATCAGGGGAAGGAGGCTACACCTTC.

This sequence joins TRBV25-1 and TRBJ2-2, with a tentative D call TRBD2 (7 bases). The CDR3 length is 17 residues. The germline CDR1 and CDR2 sequences are MGHDK and SYGVNS. Trimming removed 5 bases at V and 3 bases at J, with 19 bases between. The CDR3 DNA follows: TGTGCCAGCAGTCCTACCTTGGGGGGGCCACACACCGGGGAGCTGTTTTTT. Amino acids: CASSPTLGGPHTGELFF.

The genes are TRBV6-5 and TRBJ1-1, with 9 bases fitting TRBD1. The germline V gene encodes CDR1 MNHEY and CDR2 SVGAGI. There are 15 residues in the CDR3. V shed 4 bases and J 6 bases; nucleotides not matched to a gene: 9. Here the CDR3 reads CASSSPDRGSAEAFF. The CDR3, as DNA: TGTGCCAGCAGTTCCCCGGACAGGGGAAGCGCTGAAGCTTTCTTT.

The V and J genes are TRBV6-4 and TRBJ2-1, with D perhaps matching TRBD2 (6 bases). This CDR3 is built from 16 residues. The germline V and J ends were trimmed by 5 bases and 3 bases, with 17 bases remaining between them. Germline V gene lookup returns CDR1 MRHNA and CDR2 SNTAGT. The DNA of the CDR3 is TGTGCCAGCAGTCCCAACGGGGGACTTGTCTACAATGAGCAGTTCTTC. Translated, it gives CASSPNGGLVYNEQFF.

This sequence joins TRBV21-1 and TRBJ1-6. TRBV21-1 is termed a pseudogene. The CDR3 sequence is 19 residues long. The CDR3 DNA follows: TGTGCCAGCAGCAAAGCTGTCGGGGAAAGGAGCTCCTATAATTCACCCCTCCACTTT. It yields the protein CASSKAVGERSSYNSPLHF.